The 31 T cell receptor beta chains below all came from one sample that was sequenced in a study of T cell responses to AZD1222 COVID-19 vaccine. Sequenced by immunoSEQ multiplex PCR; TCRdb stores in-frame clones only, minus some. The sample has 120,000 to 150,000 clones, 91% seen once; the top ten hold approximately 3.6%. The sequenced sample was peripheral blood, obtained 28 days after the second AZD1222 dose. These receptors all stem from an adult who received the AZD1222 COVID-19 vaccine.

The gene calls are TRBV6-5 and TRBJ2-5; possibly TRBD1 for D (5 bases). The CDR3 is 13 amino acids. The V and J ends lost 11 bases and 1 base respectively, with 14 bases between them. From germline, CDR1 is MNHEY and CDR2 SVGAGI. Here the CDR3 DNA reads TGTGCCCACCGAGGACAACCCCAAGAGACCCAGTACTTC. This gives the protein CAHRGQPQETQYF.

The chain has TRBV4-1 and TRBJ1-5; tentatively, D is TRBD1 (5 bases). V was clipped by 0 bases and J by 6 bases, with 12 bases between them. Germline assignment: CDR1 MGHRA and CDR2 YSYEKL. This CDR3 region has 15 residues. The CDR3 DNA reads TGCGCCAGCAGCCAAGAGAGTCAGGGTAGTCAGCCCCAGCATTTT. Translated: CASSQESQGSQPQHF.

This sequence joins TRBV15 and TRBJ1-6; 8 nucleotides agree with TRBD1. Germline V gene data show CDR1 as LNHNV and CDR2 as YYDKDF (reference sequence). CDR3 length: 17 residues. After removal of 3 bases from V and 8 bases from J, the junction contained 12 bases not matched to a gene. The CDR3 DNA is TGTGCCACCAGCAGGGGACCACAGGGACAGGAGGATTCACCCCTCCACTTT. As protein: CATSRGPQGQEDSPLHF.

The chain has TRBV29-1 and TRBJ1-1; a weak D match, TRBD1 (6 bases). This CDR3 has 13 residues. Trimming pared 7 bases from V and 5 bases from J, leaving 17 bases between. CDR1 and CDR2 from the germline V gene are SQVTM and ANQGSEA. Here the CDR3 DNA reads TGCAGCGGGCACAGGGCCGCGGGGACTGAAGCTTTCTTT. Protein product: CSGHRAAGTEAFF.

The J gene is TRBJ2-1, the V gene TRBV11-2; D is perhaps TRBD2 (5 bases). This CDR3 region has 14 residues. Trimming stripped 5 bases from V and 8 bases from J, with 16 bases between. Looked up from germline, CDR1 is SGHAT and CDR2 is FQNNGV. The CDR3 sequence is CASSPSGGWHEQFF. Written as DNA, the CDR3 is TGTGCCAGCAGCCCCAGCGGCGGATGGCATGAGCAGTTCTTC.

The chain links TRBV6-5 to TRBJ1-2, with 10 bases matching TRBD1. The CDR3 covers 13 residues. The V segment lost 8 bases and the J segment 5 bases; nucleotides outside the gene matches: 5. Germline CDR1 is MNHEY and CDR2 is SVGAGI. The CDR3 nucleotides are TGTGCCAGCGGACAGGGGGTATGGTATGGCTACACCTTC. Protein sequence: CASGQGVWYGYTF.

V gene TRBV3-1 (or the pseudogene TRBV3-2) combines with J gene TRBJ1-4, with D perhaps matching TRBD1 (5 bases). The germline V and J ends were trimmed by 1 base and 8 bases, with 11 bases remaining between them. Per germline, CDR1 LGHDT and CDR2 YNNKEL (reference sequence). The CDR3 covers 14 residues. In nucleotides, the CDR3 is TGTGCCAGCAGCCAAGGTTTGGAGGGGGAAAAACTGTTTTTT. This translates into CASSQGLEGEKLFF.

This clone was seen only once. The gene calls are TRBV3-1 (or the pseudogene TRBV3-2) and TRBJ1-2; 9 bases match TRBD1. Germline V gene data show CDR1 as LGHDT and CDR2 as YNNKEL (reference sequence). Trimming took 0 bases from V and 7 from J; bases not matched to a gene: 9. The CDR3 is made up of 16 amino acids. CDR3 bases: TGTGCCAGCAGCCAAGACAGTACAGGGGGCAGCGGTGGCTACACCTTC. It yields the protein CASSQDSTGGSGGYTF.

The J gene is TRBJ1-1, the V gene TRBV4-1, with 12 bases lining up with TRBD1. CDR1 MGHRA and CDR2 YSYEKL come from the germline V gene. The CDR3 sequence is 19 residues long. Losses at the gene ends were 4 bases for V and 2 bases for J; bases not matched to a gene: 14. The CDR3 nucleotides read TGCGCCAGCAGCCTCAAAATCCCGGGACAGGGGGCAGGAAACACTGAAGCTTTCTTT. Protein sequence: CASSLKIPGQGAGNTEAFF.

The chain has TRBV24-1 and TRBJ2-3, with D possibly matching TRBD1 (5 bases). Germline loops: CDR1 KGHDR, CDR2 SFDVKD. Between the trimmed V and J ends, which lost 7 bases and 3 bases, there was a span of 10 bases. The CDR3 has 13 residues. The CDR3 spells CATRRTRTDTQYF. The DNA of the CDR3 is TGTGCCACCAGACGGACACGGACAGATACGCAGTATTTT.

The chain joins TRBV4-3 to TRBJ1-1; possibly TRBD1 for D (5 bases). CDR1 and CDR2 (germline): LGHNA, YSLEER. The CDR3 is made up of 15 amino acids. The V and J ends lost 2 bases and 4 bases respectively, with 14 bases between them. The CDR3 nucleotides read TGCGCCAGCAGCCAATTCGGGCAGGGCGGCACTGAAGCTTTCTTT. Translation: CASSQFGQGGTEAFF.

Comment on this clone: Other DNA variants within this sample encode the same CDR3. This chain links TRBV30 with TRBJ2-1, with 7 nucleotides matching TRBD2. The trim removed 1 base at V and 7 bases at J, leaving 4 bases unmatched. From germline, CDR1 is GTSNPN and CDR2 SVGIG (reference sequence). This CDR3 is 13 amino acids long. In nucleotides, the CDR3 is TGTGCCTGGAGTGCCTTGGGGGGGAATGAGCAGTTCTTC. Amino acids: CAWSALGGNEQFF. Looking up the rest from reference TRBV30 and TRBJ2-1 gives the full variable domain: SQTIHQWPATLVQPVGSPLSLECTVEGTSNPNLYWYRQAAGRGLQLLFYSVGIGQISSEVPQNLSASRPQDRQFILSSKKLLLSDSGFYLCAWSALGGNEQFFGPGTRLTVL.

This chain connects TRBV5-1 to TRBJ2-3, with D perhaps matching TRBD1 (6 bases). CDR1 SGHRS and CDR2 YFSETQ come from the germline V gene. V lost 4 bases and J lost 3, with 21 bases in between. The CDR3 is 17 residues long. The CDR3 sequence: CASSHDRSPVGTDTQYF. The CDR3 DNA is TGCGCCAGCAGCCATGACAGGTCTCCTGTTGGAACAGATACGCAGTATTTT. Drawing the rest from reference TRBV5-1 and TRBJ2-3, the complete variable domain is KAGVTQTPRYLIKTRGQQVTLSCSPISGHRSVSWYQQTPGQGLQFLFEYFSETQRNKGNFPGRFSGRQFSNSRSEMNVSTLELGDSALYLCASSHDRSPVGTDTQYFGPGTRLTVL.

A single count supports this clone. J is TRBJ2-2 and V is TRBV5-1; D unclear. V lost 0 bases to trimming and J lost 9 bases, with 12 bases between them. Germline CDR1 and CDR2: SGHRS and YFSETQ. CDR3 length equals 14 residues. CDR3: CASSLELLSWELFF. The DNA of the CDR3 is TGCGCCAGCAGCTTGGAACTACTAAGCTGGGAGCTGTTTTTT.

The chain joins TRBV3-1 (or the pseudogene TRBV3-2) to TRBJ1-2; the D gene is possibly TRBD1 (6 bases). V shed 3 bases and J shed 8 bases, with 16 bases lying between them. This CDR3 has 14 amino acids. Germline lookup yields CDR1 LGHDT and CDR2 YNNKEL (reference sequence). CDR3 residues: CASSHTGRAEGYTF. The CDR3 DNA reads TGTGCCAGCAGCCACACAGGGCGGGCGGAAGGCTACACCTTC.

The chain has TRBV7-9 and TRBJ1-1, with D tentatively TRBD1 (5 bases). The CDR3 covers 12 residues. The V gene lost 3 bases and the J gene lost 5 bases, with 7 bases spanning the gap. CDR1 is SEHNR and CDR2 is FQNEAQ in the germline V gene (reference sequence). CDR3 loop: CASSFWGTEAFF. DNA for the CDR3: TGTGCCAGCAGCTTTTGGGGGACTGAAGCTTTCTTT.

The rearrangement links TRBV9 to TRBJ2-4, with TRBD2 matching 12 bases. V shed 0 bases, J shed 6 bases, and the junction held 7 bases outside the gene matches. The germline gives CDR1 SGDLS, CDR2 YYNGEE. The CDR3 contains 17 residues. Here the CDR3 DNA reads TGTGCCAGCAGCGTAGCGGCTAGCGGGAGGGCCGGAAACATTCAGTACTTC. Its protein product is CASSVAASGRAGNIQYF.

CDR3 loop: CSVEQGSGNTIYF. CDR3 nucleotides: TGCAGCGTTGAACAGGGCTCTGGAAACACCATATATTTT. The chain is built from TRBV29-1 and TRBJ1-3; TRBD1 might be the D (5 bases). The CDR3 is 13 amino acids. Germline CDR1 reads SQVTM; CDR2 reads ANQGSEA. Trimming left V 2 bases short and J 0 bases short, with 5 bases between.

The chain has TRBV9 and TRBJ1-3, with D unresolved. This CDR3 comprises 15 residues. V was shortened by 2 bases and J by 0 bases, with 9 bases between the two germline ends. Germline CDR1 reads SGDLS; CDR2 reads YYNGEE. The CDR3 nucleotides read TGTGCCAGCAGCGTCCTATCCTCCTCTGGAAACACCATATATTTT. Translation: CASSVLSSSGNTIYF.

The chain recombines TRBV11-2 with TRBJ2-5; the D is unclear. Germline-derived CDR1 and CDR2 are SGHAT and FQNNGV. Deletions cut 3 bases from V and 5 bases from J, with 4 bases between. This CDR3 is built from 11 residues. CDR3 residues: CASSFRETQYF. The CDR3 nucleotides are TGTGCCAGCAGCTTTAGGGAGACCCAGTACTTC.

This chain connects TRBV7-9 to TRBJ1-2, with D perhaps matching TRBD1 (6 bases). The germline V and J ends were trimmed by 8 bases and 2 bases, with 15 bases remaining between them. CDR3 size: 14 residues. CDR1 and CDR2 from the germline V gene are SEHNR and FQNEAQ (reference sequence). For the CDR3, the DNA is TGTGCCAGCGGCGCAGGGGATGCGAACTATGGCTACACCTTC. This codes for CASGAGDANYGYTF.

This chain connects TRBV3-1 (or the pseudogene TRBV3-2) to TRBJ1-3, with D uncertain. The CDR3 contains 15 residues. Germline lookup yields CDR1 LGHDT and CDR2 YNNKEL (reference sequence). Between the trimmed V and J ends, which lost 0 bases and 0 bases, there was a span of 6 bases. This CDR3 reads CASSQEFSSGNTIYF. CDR3 nucleotides: TGTGCCAGCAGCCAAGAGTTTTCCTCTGGAAACACCATATATTTT.

In its sample, this clone was seen many times. The chain links TRBV29-1 to TRBJ2-3; D is uncertain. Trimming removed 3 bases from V and 3 bases from J, with 10 bases in between. The CDR3 contains 13 residues. Per germline, CDR1 SQVTM and CDR2 ANQGSEA. The CDR3 DNA follows: TGCAGCGTTGACCTGGGGATTACAGATACGCAGTATTTT. As protein: CSVDLGITDTQYF.

The chain couples TRBV7-2 to TRBJ2-5, with D uncertain. The CDR3 contains 15 residues. CDR1 is SGHTA, CDR2 FQGNSA, per germline. Trimming took off 5 bases at V and 1 base at J, with 14 bases between the two ends. CDR3 in amino acids: CASSTDGGPQETQYF. The CDR3, as DNA: TGTGCCAGCAGCACGGACGGTGGGCCCCAAGAGACCCAGTACTTC.

The chain has TRBV13 and TRBJ2-7, with D perhaps matching TRBD2 (5 bases). Trimming removed 5 bases from V and 4 bases from J, with 15 bases in between. The CDR3 runs to 14 residues. Germline V lookup: CDR1 PRHDT, CDR2 FYEKMQ (reference sequence). CDR3 bases: TGTGCCAGCAGCCTAAGGGAGTTTAGTTACGAGCAGTACTTC. Translation gives CASSLREFSYEQYF.

The genes are TRBV7-2 and TRBJ2-3; maybe TRBD2 (5 bases). There are 15 residues in the CDR3. Germline CDR1 SGHTA, CDR2 FQGNSA. V gave up 5 bases and J gave up 1 base, with 13 bases separating them. The CDR3: CASSRAGRGTDTQYF. The CDR3 nucleotides read TGTGCCAGCAGCCGGGCGGGTAGGGGCACAGATACGCAGTATTTT. Full variable domain (remainder filled in from reference TRBV7-2 and TRBJ2-3): GAGVSQSPSNKVTEKGKDVELRCDPISGHTALYWYRQSLGQGLEFLIYFQGNSAPDKSGLPSDRFSAERTGGSVSTLTIQRTQQEDSAVYLCASSRAGRGTDTQYFGPGTRLTVL.

The V and J genes are TRBV10-3 and TRBJ2-7; unclear D gene. This CDR3 has 15 residues. The germline CDR1 and CDR2 sequences are ENHRY and SYGVKD. V lost 6 bases and J lost 0, with 15 bases in between. The CDR3 sequence is CAISDALQSSYEQYF. The CDR3, as DNA: TGTGCCATCAGCGACGCCCTGCAGAGCTCCTACGAGCAGTACTTC.

The V call is TRBV30, the J call TRBJ2-7, with D perhaps TRBD1 (5 bases). V was trimmed by 4 bases and J by 2 bases, leaving 15 bases between them. CDR3 length: 14 amino acids. Germline V gene data show CDR1 as GTSNPN and CDR2 as SVGIG (reference sequence). This CDR3 reads CAWTQGSAPYEQYF. The CDR3 region has the DNA TGTGCCTGGACCCAGGGTTCGGCTCCCTACGAGCAGTACTTC.

The genes are TRBV7-2 and TRBJ1-1; 8 bases are a match to TRBD1. Unmatched junction bases numbered 11, after V lost 5 bases and J lost 3 bases. Per the germline V gene, CDR1 is SGHTA and CDR2 is FQGNSA. CDR3 length equals 16 residues. CDR3 residues: CASSVISGGADTEAFF. Here the CDR3 DNA reads TGTGCCAGCAGCGTAATTTCAGGGGGCGCGGACACTGAAGCTTTCTTT.

This clone appeared a single time. This chain uses TRBV3-1 (or the pseudogene TRBV3-2) with TRBJ1-2; D is possibly TRBD1 (5 bases). The CDR3 covers 15 residues. Trimming shortened V by 6 bases and J by 0 bases, and 14 bases separated the two germline ends. Germline values: CDR1 LGHDT, CDR2 YNNKEL (reference sequence). The CDR3, as DNA: TGTGCCAGCAGGGGGGTCCGTGGAGCTAACTATGGCTACACCTTC. It translates to CASRGVRGANYGYTF.

The rearrangement joins TRBV10-3 to TRBJ1-1, with a tentative D call TRBD1 (5 bases). Trimming stripped 6 bases from V and 10 bases from J, with 15 bases between. The CDR3 runs 12 residues. Germline CDR1 and CDR2: ENHRY and SYGVKD. The CDR3, as DNA: TGTGCCATCAGCGTCCCGGGACGGGGAGCTTTCTTT. Its protein product is CAISVPGRGAFF.